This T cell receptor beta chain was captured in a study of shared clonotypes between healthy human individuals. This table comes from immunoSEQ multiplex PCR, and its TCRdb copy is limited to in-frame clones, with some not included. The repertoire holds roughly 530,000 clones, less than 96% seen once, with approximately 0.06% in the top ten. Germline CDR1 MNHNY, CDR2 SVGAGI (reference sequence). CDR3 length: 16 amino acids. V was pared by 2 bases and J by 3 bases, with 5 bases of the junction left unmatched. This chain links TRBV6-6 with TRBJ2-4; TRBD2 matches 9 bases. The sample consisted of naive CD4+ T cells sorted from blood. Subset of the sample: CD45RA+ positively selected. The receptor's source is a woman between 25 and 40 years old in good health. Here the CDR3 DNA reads TGTGCCAGCAGTTACGCTAGCGGGAAACTCAAAAACATTCAGTACTTC. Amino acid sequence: CASSYASGKLKNIQYF.